This T cell receptor (beta chain) was recorded in a study of early T cells in non-severe SARS-CoV-2 infection (dated by TCRdb to the early 2020s). For the wider study: Because TCR sequencing was done on bulk RNA from unsorted whole blood, the alpha and beta chains could not be paired.

A case-control design nested within a healthcare worker cohort in London, UK, was used, with weekly nasopharyngeal swab PCR tests and blood sampling performed. Between 23 and 31 March 2020, the week of the UK lockdown, healthcare workers were enrolled and then followed up weekly for as long as 16 weeks. Study-level results and caveats: VDJdb matching was skewed toward anti-spike CD8 responses and likely underestimated virus-specific expansions by missing private and CD4 specificities.

This clonotype was counted a few times. It has no known antigen specificity. No quality values exist for individual bases; no much larger clone is one base distant. The library was prepared using 5' RACE. These reads were obtained on a NextSeq 500. Unique molecular identifiers were attached to individual cDNA molecules in the TCR library protocol so that sequencing error and PCR bias could be corrected. Both TCR alpha and beta chains were sequenced, and tight co-correlation was observed between alpha and beta sequence abundances in each sample. In the paper's pipeline: V gene, J gene and CDR3 annotation of TCR sequences was performed with Decombinator V4. Expanded TCRs were defined as changing significantly between any two time points under a Poisson model with p below 0.0001. TCR abundances were normalised to the total number of TCRs sequenced per sample and were expressed as counts per million. MAIT TCRs were defined by TRAV1-2 paired with TRAJ12, TRAJ20 or TRAJ33, and iNKT TCRs by TRAV10 paired with TRAJ18. VDJdb, accessed on 1 November 2021, was searched for TCRs annotated for CMV, EBV and SARS-CoV-2, and TCRs annotated for more than one antigen were excluded. The raw public data were reprocessed by TCRdb itself: fastp quality trimming at Q25, MiXCR clonotype calling, in-frame beta chains only. Every CDR3 protein is listed once, alongside the most common genes and DNA of its rows. The V and J calls, along with clone size, are taken from TCRdb and not from the paper's own processing. The sample table contains 80,000 to 100,000 distinct CDR3 sequences; only one count was recorded for roughly 9.6% of them. Roughly 5% of the sample is taken by the ten largest.

Taken from the germline V gene, the CDR1 and CDR2 loops are SGHTS and YDEGEE. V has 7 bases trimmed and J has 0 bases trimmed; junction bases matching no gene number 17. The CDR3 goes from the cysteine to the phenylalanine over 18 residues. Solely the CDR3 DNA is kept, with 54 bases framed from the first base. Specimen: whole blood, collected at baseline. The rearrangement joined TRBV5-8 to TRBJ2-3, and 7 bases in between align with TRBD2. This receptor was identified in an adult who was a healthcare worker with PCR-confirmed SARS-CoV-2 infection or an uninfected control (not recorded which). The CDR3 amino acid sequence is: CASPTMFQRDPSTDTQYF. The DNA reads as follows: TGTGCCAGCCCCACGATGTTTCAGCGGGACCCTAGCACAGATACGCAGTATTTT. Beyond the CDR3, the reference TRBV5-8 and TRBJ2-3 genes provide the residues; the full variable domain reads: EAGVTQSPTHLIKTRGQQATLRCSPISGHTSVYWYQQALGLGLQFLLWYDEGEERNRGNFPPRFSGRQFPNYSSELNVNALELEDSALYLCASPTMFQRDPSTDTQYFGPGTRLTVL.